Sequencing of this T cell receptor (beta chain) was carried out in a study of cytomegalovirus exposure and HLA in healthy donors (dated by TCRdb to 2017 to 2019). Broadly, across the study: An earlier analysis of several hundred of the donors reported roughly 300 Gb of sequence data and approximately 110 million unique TCR beta sequences from 150 million to 200 million T cells. Roughly 300 gigabases of sequencing data and around 87 million unique TCR sequences were included in an early release covering several hundred HLA-typed donors. HLA typing covered class I and class II loci at four-digit resolution. To decide whether each TCR beta V gene segment behaved as functional or pseudogenic, an earlier analysis of 587 of the donors relied on high-throughput TCR beta sequencing. Because of strong linkage in the cohort, five DR-DQ haplotypes were treated as single units for association and clustering. Using immunosequencing, the study profiled T cell repertoires from 500 to 800 subjects and related those repertoires to cytomegalovirus serostatus. On average, 235,054 unique TCR beta nucleotide sequences were sequenced per donor among 300 to 500 genotyped donors of the cohort, with 15% to 20% of those sequences being non-productive. High-throughput TCR immunosequencing, statistical association of individual TCRs with disease status, and machine learning were combined to predict cytomegalovirus infection status. A later genetic analysis used genome-wide SNP genotypes for about 65% of the roughly 670 donors, treating that subset as a discovery cohort. Donor age, sex, ethnicity and CMV serostatus were collected together with the repertoire data. The aim of the study was to test whether cataloging public T cell receptors could identify signatures of past pathogen exposure. Typing coverage varied by locus: about 620-630 donors for A, B, C, DRB1 and DQB1; some 520 for DQA1; over 600 for DPA1; approximately 490 for DPB1. Of the roughly 410 genotyped donors, 65% to 90% were placed in the genetic ancestry cluster associated with self-reported Caucasian donors. A separate validation cohort of over 95 different subjects was used in addition to the approximately 700-subject first cohort. Every repertoire in the discovery cohort had been generated on one and the same sequencing platform. The later analysis used no new phenotypic data to find candidate immune exposures, relying instead on TCR beta sequences and their occurrence across donors. A later analysis re-examined previously published TCR beta repertoires from 600 to 700 donors and added high-resolution HLA genotyping to investigate patterns of TCR occurrence. What the authors observed across the whole study: Because HLA typing was missing for some donors at each locus, association tests included only the typed subset. Compared with the approximately 600-donor mean, donors in an Asian-associated ancestry cluster had fewer N-insertions in productive TCRs, according to a later genetic analysis. Assigning TCR associations to individual alleles was difficult when HLA alleles, especially DR and DQ, strongly co-occurred. An association between a missense DCLRE1C variant and V-gene and J-gene trimming of TCR beta chains was found in a later genetic analysis and replicated in an independent cohort. In an earlier analysis of approximately 590 of the donors, most TCR beta V segments appeared in productive rearrangements about 90% or about 30% of the time, broadly matching IMGT annotations. Several of the top co-occurrence clusters appeared to be linked to parvovirus B19, influenza, CMV and Epstein-Barr virus, according to a later analysis. It was suggested by the authors that the approach could potentially be generalized to other disease states and immunological phenotypes. Linkage disequilibrium might explain the correlated functional status among segregating V segments, but an unknown experimental factor could not be ruled out. The 87-base-pair reads could not distinguish some IMGT-functional V segments, including TRBV6-2 and TRBV6-3, so those segments were excluded. The cohort was sequenced for TCR beta chains only, and without alpha or paired-chain data the features that could be detected were limited. Cytomegalovirus status was reported to be diagnosed by the classifier with high specificity and sensitivity in both the original and validation cohorts. Because counts were too low, more than 15 rarely observed V segments, including chromosome 9 orphons, were excluded from the earlier analysis of under 650 of the donors. For the cohort, immune exposure information was limited to CMV serostatus. Across donors, most TCR sequences were observed very rarely, whereas some public TCRs were present in many individuals. In a later analysis, HLA-associated TCR beta chains showed more clonal expansion and lower generation probabilities than non-associated chains that were equally common. A further reported finding was that TCR beta sequences accurately predicted the HLA-A and HLA-B alleles for most subjects in the first cohort. A later analysis associated 15,000 or so TCR beta sequences with specific HLA alleles at a false discovery rate of 0.05. In a later analysis, the rate of TCR association differed among HLA loci, with DRB1 alleles having the most associated TCRs and HLA-C alleles having the fewest. In vitro tests confirmed that a few of the cytomegalovirus-associated TCR beta chains recognize cytomegalovirus antigens. In a later analysis, most CMV-associated TCR beta chains were found to appear HLA-restricted, with HLA associations seemingly driven largely by CMV exposure. A cluster of highly shared sequence variants was judged likely to represent a technical artifact of the sequencing pipeline. A total of 164 TCR beta chains were listed by the study as associated with cytomegalovirus. The presence/absence analyses assumed that sequencing depth was roughly uniform across donors, and that assumption may not be true.

The germline V gene supplies CDR1 SGHTA and CDR2 FQGNSA. The CDR3 has 15 amino acids, counting the end cysteine and phenylalanine. Kept here is only the CDR3 DNA, which spans 45 bases and is read in frame from base 1. V is cut back by 1 base and J by 1 base, with 3 bases in the junction unmatched. A note on this clone: Its antigen has not been determined. No quality values exist for individual bases; no much larger clone is one base distant.

The method was the immunoSEQ multiplex PCR assay. For the multiplex PCR, a mixture combining 60 forward primers for TCR Vbeta segments and 13 reverse primers for TCR Jbeta segments was used. The CDR3 region of rearranged TCR beta genes was amplified from genomic DNA by a multiplex PCR assay. The Illumina HiSeq System was used to sequence the amplified TCR beta libraries as 87-base-pair reads. Concerning the study's data processing: A later analysis counted around 72 million unique TCR beta chains across the 550 to 700 repertoires, and about 10 million of these chains were shared by at least two donors. Raw reads were error-corrected and collapsed into unique sequences with a nearest-neighbor algorithm that merged closely related sequences to remove PCR and sequencing errors. Alignment of CDR3 sequences to IMGT reference sequences was used to assign V, D and J gene segments. For a sequence to be retained, a match of at least six nucleotides to both a V gene segment and a J gene segment was required. A rearrangement was called productive if the CDR3 had no stop codons and remained in frame with V and J, and every other rearrangement was called non-productive. Following IMGT convention, CDR3 was defined as the stretch from the second conserved V-encoded cysteine to the conserved J-encoded phenylalanine. In an earlier analysis of around 570 of the donors, sequences lacking an unambiguous match to a single V gene segment were excluded. An earlier analysis of almost 600 of the donors classified V segments as functional when productive rearrangements were above 56.7% and as segregating when the standard deviation between donors was above 5%. A statistical classification framework was developed to diagnose cytomegalovirus status using the catalog of TCR beta chain sequences. In a later analysis, TCR nucleotide sequences were compared against IMGT/GENE-DB human TR gene sequences so that V and J genes could be assigned. A later analysis assigned CDR3 sequences and most-parsimonious VDJ recombination scenarios with the TCRdist pipeline. In a later analysis, each TCR beta chain was defined by its CDR3 amino acid sequence together with its V-gene family, and reads lacking a unique V-gene family were excluded. As a way to deal with suspected cross-contamination and a sequencing artifact, a later analysis dropped 500 to 700 nucleotide sequences that were highly shared and had low generation probability. A later analysis calculated a clonal expansion index for each public chain from normalized within-repertoire ranks of inferred template counts. A later analysis computed generation probabilities with a VDJ recombination model fitted to out-of-frame rearrangements, and checked the results against IGoR. In a later analysis, TCR-TCR, TCR-HLA and TCR-CMV co-occurrence was scored with hypergeometric tests, and a repertoire-size bias correction was applied to TCR pairs. In a later analysis, false discovery rates were estimated by permuting HLA or CMV assignments 20 times. A later analysis grouped co-occurring TCRs with DBSCAN, adding TCRdist sequence similarity when clustering within HLA-allele-positive subsets. For co-occurrence clustering, repertoires with fewer than 30,000 or more than 120,000 public chains were excluded, along with roughly 5 repertoires with anomalous nucleotide sharing. TCRdb provides this immuneACCESS table in a form limited to in-frame rearrangements. Some clones are lacking; in checked studies, under half of them reflect an unresolved V gene, and why the rest are absent is not known. The DNA gave D and trimming, while V, J and clone size come from that table. The table for this sample lists about 160,000 clones; more than 75% of them were counted only once. Of the sample, roughly 1.6% falls within the top ten clones.

The cohort consisted of 666 healthy bone marrow donors. At the time of sampling, every cohort member was nominally healthy, though immune exposures that went unrecorded were likely present. The donor tested CMV seropositive and was one of the 289 seropositive cohort members. Each donor provided a peripheral blood sample, and peripheral blood mononuclear cells were used for TCR beta sequencing. The Qiagen DNeasy Blood Extraction Kit was used to extract genomic DNA from the blood cell samples. Here the chain combines TRBV7-2 and TRBJ2-5; a stretch of 7 junction bases matches TRBD1. The origin of this receptor is a girl aged 10 to 17 in good health and CMV-seropositive. Sequencing was performed on PBMCs. Here is the DNA: TGTGCCAGCAGCTTAGGGGGACAGCGCCAAGAGACCCAGTACTTC. This encodes CASSLGGQRQETQYF.